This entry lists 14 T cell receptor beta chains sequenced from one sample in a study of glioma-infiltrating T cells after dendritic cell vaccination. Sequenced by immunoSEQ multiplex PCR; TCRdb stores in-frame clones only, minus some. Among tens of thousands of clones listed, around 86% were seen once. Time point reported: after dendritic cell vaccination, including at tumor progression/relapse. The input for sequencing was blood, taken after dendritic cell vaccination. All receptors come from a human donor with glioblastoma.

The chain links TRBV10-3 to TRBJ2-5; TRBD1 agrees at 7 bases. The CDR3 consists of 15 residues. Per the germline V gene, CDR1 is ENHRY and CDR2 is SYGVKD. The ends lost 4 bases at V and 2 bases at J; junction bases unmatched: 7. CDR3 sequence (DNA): TGTGCCATCAGTGGACAGGGCCATTTTCAAGAGACCCAGTACTTC. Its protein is CAISGQGHFQETQYF.

For the CDR3, the DNA is TGTGCCAGTGGGGGGGCGGTGAACACTGAAGCTTTCTTT. It translates to CASGGAVNTEAFF. This chain joins TRBV2 and TRBJ1-1, with D tentatively TRBD1 (6 bases). V lost 9 bases, J lost 0 bases, and 11 bases lay in between. CDR1 is SNHLY, CDR2 FYNNEI, per germline. This CDR3 contains 13 residues.

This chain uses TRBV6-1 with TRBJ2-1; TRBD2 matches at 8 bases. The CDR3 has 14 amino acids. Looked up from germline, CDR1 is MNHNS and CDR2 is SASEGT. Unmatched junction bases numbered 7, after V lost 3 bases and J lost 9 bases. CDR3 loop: CASSEPPGGGEQFF. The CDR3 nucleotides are TGTGCCAGCAGTGAGCCACCCGGGGGGGGTGAGCAGTTCTTC.

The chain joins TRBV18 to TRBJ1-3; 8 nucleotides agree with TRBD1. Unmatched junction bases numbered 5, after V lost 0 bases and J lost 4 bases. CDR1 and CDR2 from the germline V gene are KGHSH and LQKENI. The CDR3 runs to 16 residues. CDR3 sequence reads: CASSPPSTGEGNTIYF. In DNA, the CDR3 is TGTGCCAGCTCACCACCCTCGACAGGGGAAGGAAACACCATATATTTT. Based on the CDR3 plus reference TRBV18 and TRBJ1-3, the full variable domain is NAGVMQNPRHLVRRRGQEARLRCSPMKGHSHVYWYRQLPEEGLKFMVYLQKENIIDESGMPKERFSAEFPKEGPSILRIQQVVRGDSAAYFCASSPPSTGEGNTIYFGEGSWLTVV.

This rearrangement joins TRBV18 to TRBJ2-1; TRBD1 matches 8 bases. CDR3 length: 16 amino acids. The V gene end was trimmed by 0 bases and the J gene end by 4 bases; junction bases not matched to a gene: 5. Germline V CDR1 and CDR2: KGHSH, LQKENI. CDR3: CASSPPAGGGYNEQFF. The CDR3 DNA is TGTGCCAGCTCACCACCGGCAGGGGGCGGTTACAATGAGCAGTTCTTC.

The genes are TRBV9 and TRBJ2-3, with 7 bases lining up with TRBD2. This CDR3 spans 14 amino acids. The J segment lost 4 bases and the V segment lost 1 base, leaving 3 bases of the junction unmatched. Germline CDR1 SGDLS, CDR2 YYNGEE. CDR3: CASSVTGRADTQYF. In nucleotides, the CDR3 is TGTGCCAGCAGCGTAACGGGGAGGGCAGATACGCAGTATTTT.

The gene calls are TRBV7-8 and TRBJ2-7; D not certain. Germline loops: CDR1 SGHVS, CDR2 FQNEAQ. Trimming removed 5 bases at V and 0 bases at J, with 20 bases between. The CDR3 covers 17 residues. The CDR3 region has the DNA TGTGCCAGCAGCCGTACTTCCGGGTCCATAACCTCCTACGAGCAGTACTTC. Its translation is CASSRTSGSITSYEQYF.

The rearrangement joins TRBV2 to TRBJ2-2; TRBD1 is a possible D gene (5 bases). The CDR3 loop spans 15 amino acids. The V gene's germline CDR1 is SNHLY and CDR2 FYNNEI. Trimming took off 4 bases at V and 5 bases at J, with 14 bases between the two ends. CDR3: CASSVDTMGTGELFF. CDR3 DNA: TGTGCCAGCAGTGTGGACACGATGGGGACCGGGGAGCTGTTTTTT.

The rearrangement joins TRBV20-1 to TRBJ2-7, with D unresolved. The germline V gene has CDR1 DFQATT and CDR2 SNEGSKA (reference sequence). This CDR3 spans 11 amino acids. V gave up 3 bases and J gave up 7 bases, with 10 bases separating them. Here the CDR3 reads CSASFAAEQYF. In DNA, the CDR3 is TGCAGTGCTAGCTTCGCGGCTGAGCAGTACTTC.

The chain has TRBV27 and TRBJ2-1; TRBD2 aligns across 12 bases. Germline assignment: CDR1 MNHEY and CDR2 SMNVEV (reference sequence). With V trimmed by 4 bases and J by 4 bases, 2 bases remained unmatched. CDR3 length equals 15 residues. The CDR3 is CASSSGLAGYNEQFF. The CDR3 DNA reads TGTGCCAGCAGTTCAGGACTAGCGGGATACAATGAGCAGTTCTTC.

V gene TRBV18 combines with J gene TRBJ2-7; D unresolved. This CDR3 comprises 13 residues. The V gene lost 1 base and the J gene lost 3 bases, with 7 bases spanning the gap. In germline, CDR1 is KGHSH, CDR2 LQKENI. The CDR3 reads CASSPLAGYEQYF. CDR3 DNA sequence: TGTGCCAGCTCACCACTGGCAGGCTACGAGCAGTACTTC.

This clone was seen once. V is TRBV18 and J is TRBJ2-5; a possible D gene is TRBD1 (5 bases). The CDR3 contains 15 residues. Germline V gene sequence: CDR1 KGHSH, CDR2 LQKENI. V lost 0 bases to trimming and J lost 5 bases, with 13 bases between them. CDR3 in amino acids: CASSPPSAGSETQYF. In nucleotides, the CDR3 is TGTGCCAGCTCACCACCATCTGCAGGGTCGGAGACCCAGTACTTC.

Here the CDR3 reads CASSQDGAYEQFF. The CDR3 nucleotides are TGTGCCAGCAGCCAAGATGGGGCATATGAGCAGTTCTTC. The chain links TRBV4-2 to TRBJ2-1; D perhaps matches TRBD1 (5 bases). The CDR3 is 13 residues long. V was trimmed by 0 bases and J by 8 bases, leaving 8 bases between them. Germline-derived CDR1 and CDR2 are LGHNA and YNFKEQ.

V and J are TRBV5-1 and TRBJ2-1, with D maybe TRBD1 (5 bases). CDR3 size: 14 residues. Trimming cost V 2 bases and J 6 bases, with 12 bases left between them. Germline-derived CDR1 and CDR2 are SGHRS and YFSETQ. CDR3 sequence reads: CASSLAQGINEQFF. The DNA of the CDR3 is TGCGCCAGCAGCTTAGCTCAGGGTATCAATGAGCAGTTCTTC.